This TCR beta chain was observed in a study of metastatic and nonmetastatic thyroid tumors. No treatment had been given to any patient before thyroid surgery. The study's findings and limits: Benign nodules reportedly had significantly lower TCR beta diversity than malignant thyroid tumors in blood and tumor.

Details on this clone: The antigen is unknown.

TCRdb reanalyzed the PCR reads via MiXCR. The data show 55,000 to 75,000 clones, 15% to 20% seen once. Germline V gene data show CDR1 as SGHRS and CDR2 as YFSETQ. V gave up 0 bases and J gave up 6 bases; unmatched junction bases: 5. The CDR3 extends over 14 amino acids. Sequencing input: blood. The genes are TRBV5-1 and TRBJ1-2, with 7 bases matching TRBD1. This TCR was recovered from a female donor with papillary thyroid cancer or a benign thyroid nodule (not recorded which). Some clones in this sample may be carry-over from other donors' samples. CDR3 nucleotides: TGCGCCAGCAGCTTGGGGTACACAGGGGATGGCTACACCTTC. Amino acids: CASSLGYTGDGYTF.